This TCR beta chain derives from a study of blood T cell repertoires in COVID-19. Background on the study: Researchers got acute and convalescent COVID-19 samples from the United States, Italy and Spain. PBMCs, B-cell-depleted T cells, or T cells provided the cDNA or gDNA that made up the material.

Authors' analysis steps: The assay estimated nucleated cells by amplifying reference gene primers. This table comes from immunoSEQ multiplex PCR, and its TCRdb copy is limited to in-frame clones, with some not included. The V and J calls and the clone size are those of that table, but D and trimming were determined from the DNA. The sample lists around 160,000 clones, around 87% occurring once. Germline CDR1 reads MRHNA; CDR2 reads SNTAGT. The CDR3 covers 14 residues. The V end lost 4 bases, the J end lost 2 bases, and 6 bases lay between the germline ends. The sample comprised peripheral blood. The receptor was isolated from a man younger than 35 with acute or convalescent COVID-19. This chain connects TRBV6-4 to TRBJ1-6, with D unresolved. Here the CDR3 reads CASSVFAYNSPLHF. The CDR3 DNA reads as TGTGCCAGCAGTGTATTCGCCTATAATTCACCCCTCCACTTT.